This T cell receptor beta chain was sequenced in a study of beta chain features in type 1 diabetes. Reverse transcription of all isolated RNA meant that expressed TCRB transcripts were sequenced. The table came from immunoSEQ multiplex PCR; TCRdb's copy has only in-frame clones and leaves some out. The table has 350,000 to 450,000 clones, about 15% seen once. This clone was counted only a few times. Antigen: not known. Study results and caveats: No resolution was reached here on whether HLA type influences TCRB rearrangement.

Germline CDR1 MNHEY, CDR2 SVGAGI. The V end lost 6 bases, the J end lost 4 bases, and 10 bases lay between the germline ends. This CDR3 spans 13 amino acids. Sequencing input: naive CD4+ T cells from blood. This sequence was found in a woman aged 18 to 35 in good health. The chain carries TRBV6-5 and TRBJ2-1, with D perhaps TRBD2 (5 bases). CDR3 DNA sequence: TGTGCCAGCAGAACTAGAGGGTACAATGAGCAGTTCTTC. Its translation: CASRTRGYNEQFF.